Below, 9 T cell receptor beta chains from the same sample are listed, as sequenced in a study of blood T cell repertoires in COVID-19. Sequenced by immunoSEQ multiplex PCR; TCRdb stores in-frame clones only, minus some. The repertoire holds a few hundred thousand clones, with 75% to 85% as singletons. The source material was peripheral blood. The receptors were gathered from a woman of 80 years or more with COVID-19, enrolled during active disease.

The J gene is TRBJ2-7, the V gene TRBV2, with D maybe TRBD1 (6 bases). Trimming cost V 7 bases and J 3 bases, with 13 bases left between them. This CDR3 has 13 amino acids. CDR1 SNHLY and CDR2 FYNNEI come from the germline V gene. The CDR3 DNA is TGTGCCAGCACCCACGGACAGAGCTACGAGCAGTACTTC. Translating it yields CASTHGQSYEQYF.

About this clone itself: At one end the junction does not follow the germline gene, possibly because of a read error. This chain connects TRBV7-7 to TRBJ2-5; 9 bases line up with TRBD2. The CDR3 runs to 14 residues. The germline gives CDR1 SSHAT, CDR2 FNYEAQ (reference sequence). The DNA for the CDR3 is TGTGCTAGCAGCACTAGCGGGTTACAAGAGACCCAGTACTTC. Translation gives CASSTSGLQETQYF.

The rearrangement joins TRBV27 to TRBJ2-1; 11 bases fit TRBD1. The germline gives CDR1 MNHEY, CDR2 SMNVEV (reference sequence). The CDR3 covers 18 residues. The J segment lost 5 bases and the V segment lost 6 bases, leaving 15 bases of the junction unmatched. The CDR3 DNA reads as TGTGCCAGCAGGCCGCTACCCGGACAGGGGGCGTTGAACAATGAGCAGTTCTTC. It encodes CASRPLPGQGALNNEQFF.

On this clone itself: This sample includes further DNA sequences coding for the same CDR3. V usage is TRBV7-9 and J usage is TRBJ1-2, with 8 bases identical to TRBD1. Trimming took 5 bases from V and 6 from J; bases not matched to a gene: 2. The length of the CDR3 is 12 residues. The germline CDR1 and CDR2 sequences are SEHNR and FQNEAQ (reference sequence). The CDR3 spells CASSLTGDGYTF. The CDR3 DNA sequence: TGTGCCAGCAGCCTGACAGGGGATGGCTACACCTTC.

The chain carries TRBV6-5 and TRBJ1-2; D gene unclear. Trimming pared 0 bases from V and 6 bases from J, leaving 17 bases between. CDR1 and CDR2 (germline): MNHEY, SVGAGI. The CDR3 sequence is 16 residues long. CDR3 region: CASSYSSSVVVNGYTF. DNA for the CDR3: TGTGCCAGCAGTTACTCGTCCAGTGTGGTCGTGAATGGCTACACCTTC.

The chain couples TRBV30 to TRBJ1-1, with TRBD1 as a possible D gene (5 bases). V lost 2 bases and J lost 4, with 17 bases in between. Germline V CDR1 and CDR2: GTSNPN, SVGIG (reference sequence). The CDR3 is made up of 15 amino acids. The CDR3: CAWSTYRGGGTEAFF. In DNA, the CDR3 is TGTGCCTGGAGTACCTACCGGGGGGGTGGCACTGAAGCTTTCTTT.

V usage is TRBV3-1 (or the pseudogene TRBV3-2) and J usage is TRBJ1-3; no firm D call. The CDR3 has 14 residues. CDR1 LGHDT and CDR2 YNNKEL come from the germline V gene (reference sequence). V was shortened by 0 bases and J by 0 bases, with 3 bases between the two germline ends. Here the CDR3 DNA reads TGTGCCAGCAGCCAAGACAGCTCTGGAAACACCATATATTTT. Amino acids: CASSQDSSGNTIYF.

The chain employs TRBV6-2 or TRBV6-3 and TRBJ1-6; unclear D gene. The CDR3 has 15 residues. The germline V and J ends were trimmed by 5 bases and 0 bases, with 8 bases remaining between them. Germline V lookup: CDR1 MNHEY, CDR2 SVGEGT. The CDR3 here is CASSRGSSYNSPLHF. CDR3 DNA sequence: TGTGCCAGCAGTCGTGGGAGCTCCTATAATTCACCCCTCCACTTT.

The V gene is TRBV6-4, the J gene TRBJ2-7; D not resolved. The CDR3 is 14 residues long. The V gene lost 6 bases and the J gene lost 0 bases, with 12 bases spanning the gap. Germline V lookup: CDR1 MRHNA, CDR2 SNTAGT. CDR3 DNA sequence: TGTGCCAGCAGACCCTCCCCGGGCTCCTACGAGCAGTACTTC. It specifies CASRPSPGSYEQYF.